A selection of T cell receptor beta chains follows, all from one sample in a study of T-cell reconstitution after alpha-beta-depleted transplantation in children. TCRdb re-called the PCR reads through MiXCR, storing one row per CDR3 protein. The data show fewer than 400,000 distinct CDR3 sequences, over 20% seen once. The specimen comprised PBMCs, mostly from graft donor cells, sampled 180 days after TCRalphabeta/CD19-depleted stem cell transplant. The receptors derive from a male patient younger than 18 who had a stem cell transplant for acute lymphoblastic leukemia, so the T cells may come from the graft donor. Each CDR3 is given without its conserved first and last residue.

CDR3aa: ASSSPGSGGSYEQY
v_gene: TRBV28
j_gene: TRBJ2-7

CDR3aa: ASSLSGGASYEQY
v_gene: TRBV5-1
j_gene: TRBJ2-7

CDR3aa: ASSVGGSGGETQY
v_gene: TRBV9
j_gene: TRBJ2-5

CDR3aa: PSSVVGDLAGSYEQY
v_gene: TRBV9
j_gene: TRBJ2-7

CDR3aa: ASTGLDDTEAF
v_gene: TRBV12-3/TRBV12-4
j_gene: TRBJ1-1

CDR3aa: AISEAGVRGTYNEQF
v_gene: TRBV6-1
j_gene: TRBJ2-1

CDR3aa: ASSAPGQHYGYT
v_gene: TRBV5-1
j_gene: TRBJ1-2

CDR3aa: ASSVSGHSYEQY
v_gene: TRBV12-3/TRBV12-4
j_gene: TRBJ2-7

CDR3aa: ASSLWGPYTDTQY
v_gene: TRBV5-1
j_gene: TRBJ2-3

CDR3aa: ASSPGTGKIYEQY
v_gene: TRBV27
j_gene: TRBJ2-7

CDR3aa: ASSQVGGRSNTEAF
v_gene: TRBV3-1
j_gene: TRBJ1-1

CDR3aa: ASSGVRDEQY
v_gene: TRBV27
j_gene: TRBJ2-7

CDR3aa: ASSLAPSGSATDTQY
v_gene: TRBV11-3
j_gene: TRBJ2-3

CDR3aa: ASTSGVRGYGYT
v_gene: TRBV12-3/TRBV12-4
j_gene: TRBJ1-2

CDR3aa: ASSFHTDRNYGYT
v_gene: TRBV6-5
j_gene: TRBJ1-2

CDR3aa: ARGLAGRTDTQY
v_gene: TRBV2
j_gene: TRBJ2-3

CDR3aa: ASSLRDNSPLH
v_gene: TRBV5-1
j_gene: TRBJ1-6

CDR3aa: ASSHPGGGQPQH
v_gene: TRBV4-1
j_gene: TRBJ1-5